Listed below are T cell receptor beta chains from one sample, sequenced in a study of T cell changes during pregnancy in multiple sclerosis. Using immunoSEQ multiplex PCR, the repertoire was profiled, and TCRdb retains in-frame clones only, with some absent. There are 35,000 or so clones in the sample; roughly 94% occur only once, and 0.47% lies in the top ten. Source: CD4+ T cells from peripheral blood mononuclear cells, taken after pregnancy. Receptor source: a female donor with multiple sclerosis, enrolled in a pregnancy study. Each CDR3 is given with its conserved first and last residue. Fields, in order: clone size, V gene, D gene, J gene, CDR3 protein, CDR3 DNA. The D gene is left open where the match is weak. Some rows have no size entry. The others give once, few or many, or a class for an expanded clone.

clone_size: .; v_call: TRBV6-5; d_call: TRBD1; j_call: TRBJ1-5; cdr3_aa: CASRRQGNDQPQHF; cdr3_nt: TGTGCCAGCAGGCGACAGGGGAACGATCAGCCCCAGCATTTT
clone_size: .; v_call: TRBV18; d_call: .; j_call: TRBJ2-5; cdr3_aa: CASSPPNQETQYF; cdr3_nt: TGTGCCAGCTCACCCCCAAACCAAGAGACCCAGTACTTC
clone_size: .; v_call: TRBV10-3; d_call: .; j_call: TRBJ2-5; cdr3_aa: CAISESRETQYF; cdr3_nt: TGTGCCATCAGTGAGTCGAGGGAGACCCAGTACTTC
clone_size: .; v_call: TRBV9; d_call: .; j_call: TRBJ1-2; cdr3_aa: CASSGPGQYGYTF; cdr3_nt: TGTGCCAGCAGCGGTCCAGGGCAGTATGGCTACACCTTC
clone_size: .; v_call: TRBV9; d_call: .; j_call: TRBJ2-7; cdr3_aa: CASSVAAQADLTYEQYF; cdr3_nt: TGTGCCAGCAGCGTAGCGGCACAGGCGGATCTTACCTACGAGCAGTACTTC
clone_size: once; v_call: TRBV6-6; d_call: TRBD1; j_call: TRBJ1-2; cdr3_aa: CASSYGQGANYGYTF; cdr3_nt: TGTGCCAGCAGTTACGGACAGGGTGCTAACTATGGCTACACCTTC
clone_size: .; v_call: TRBV19; d_call: TRBD2; j_call: TRBJ2-1; cdr3_aa: CASRLAGGSYNEQFF; cdr3_nt: TGTGCCAGTAGGCTAGCGGGAGGCTCCTACAATGAGCAGTTCTTC
clone_size: once; v_call: TRBV7-3; d_call: .; j_call: TRBJ2-3; cdr3_aa: CASSSRTGSTDTQYF; cdr3_nt: TGTGCCAGCAGCTCGAGGACGGGAAGCACAGATACGCAGTATTTT
clone_size: .; v_call: TRBV5-4; d_call: TRBD1; j_call: TRBJ2-7; cdr3_aa: CASSGDRGSYEQYF; cdr3_nt: TGTGCCAGCAGCGGGGACAGAGGCTCCTACGAGCAGTACTTC
clone_size: .; v_call: TRBV6-1; d_call: TRBD1; j_call: TRBJ1-3; cdr3_aa: CASSEARTGSGNTIYF; cdr3_nt: TGTGCCAGCAGTGAAGCCAGGACAGGCTCTGGAAACACCATATATTTT
clone_size: once; v_call: TRBV4-1; d_call: .; j_call: TRBJ2-3; cdr3_aa: CASPKDPRVQDTQYF; cdr3_nt: TGCGCCAGCCCTAAAGATCCCAGGGTACAAGATACGCAGTATTTT
clone_size: once; v_call: TRBV5-1; d_call: .; j_call: TRBJ2-2; cdr3_aa: CASSLGQVLANTGELFF; cdr3_nt: TGCGCCAGCAGCTTGGGACAGGTTCTCGCGAACACCGGGGAGCTGTTTTTT
clone_size: .; v_call: TRBV6-5; d_call: .; j_call: TRBJ2-2; cdr3_aa: CASLVPSTGELFF; cdr3_nt: TGTGCCAGCCTAGTACCCTCGACCGGGGAGCTGTTTTTT
clone_size: .; v_call: TRBV28; d_call: TRBD1; j_call: TRBJ2-7; cdr3_aa: CASSLVNRGSYEQYF; cdr3_nt: TGTGCCAGCAGTTTAGTAAACAGGGGATCCTACGAGCAGTACTTC
clone_size: .; v_call: TRBV11-2; d_call: .; j_call: TRBJ2-1; cdr3_aa: CASSPGVSYNEQFF; cdr3_nt: TGTGCCAGCAGTCCCGGGGTTTCCTACAATGAGCAGTTCTTC
clone_size: .; v_call: TRBV5-4; d_call: .; j_call: TRBJ2-1; cdr3_aa: CASSLDTGLDYNEQFF; cdr3_nt: TGTGCCAGCAGCTTGGATACGGGACTGGACTACAATGAGCAGTTCTTC
clone_size: .; v_call: TRBV27; d_call: .; j_call: TRBJ2-7; cdr3_aa: CASSFLGPYSYEQYF; cdr3_nt: TGTGCCAGCAGTTTCTTGGGGCCTTACTCCTACGAGCAGTACTTC
clone_size: .; v_call: TRBV4-2; d_call: TRBD2; j_call: TRBJ2-5; cdr3_aa: CASSPRVAGGLETQYF; cdr3_nt: TGTGCCAGCAGCCCCAGAGTAGCGGGGGGGCTGGAGACCCAGTACTTC
clone_size: once; v_call: TRBV28; d_call: TRBD1; j_call: TRBJ1-2; cdr3_aa: CASTDRVAYGYTF; cdr3_nt: TGTGCCAGCACGGACAGGGTAGCATATGGCTACACCTTC
clone_size: .; v_call: TRBV30; d_call: TRBD2; j_call: TRBJ2-7; cdr3_aa: CAWSRGRGLMGKQYF; cdr3_nt: TGTGCCTGGAGTAGAGGGAGGGGACTGATGGGGAAGCAGTACTTC
clone_size: .; v_call: TRBV10-3; d_call: .; j_call: TRBJ1-3; cdr3_aa: CAISEVLFNTIYF; cdr3_nt: TGTGCCATCAGTGAGGTTCTCTTCAACACCATATATTTT
clone_size: once; v_call: TRBV5-6; d_call: .; j_call: TRBJ1-2; cdr3_aa: CASSLAGVFGYGYTF; cdr3_nt: TGTGCCAGCAGCTTGGCCGGGGTATTCGGGTATGGCTACACCTTC
clone_size: once; v_call: TRBV6-1; d_call: TRBD1; j_call: TRBJ1-1; cdr3_aa: CASSVRTGGFNTEAFF; cdr3_nt: TGTGCCAGCAGTGTTAGAACAGGGGGCTTCAACACTGAAGCTTTCTTT
clone_size: .; v_call: TRBV27; d_call: TRBD1; j_call: TRBJ1-2; cdr3_aa: CASRDRVAGYTF; cdr3_nt: TGTGCCAGCAGGGACAGGGTCGCTGGCTACACCTTC
clone_size: .; v_call: TRBV30; d_call: TRBD1; j_call: TRBJ2-7; cdr3_aa: CACYRGNNYEQYF; cdr3_nt: TGTGCCTGTTACAGGGGGAACAACTACGAGCAGTACTTC
clone_size: .; v_call: TRBV5-1; d_call: TRBD1; j_call: TRBJ2-5; cdr3_aa: CASSLVGQGQETQYF; cdr3_nt: TGCGCCAGCAGCCTCGTCGGACAGGGACAAGAGACCCAGTACTTC
clone_size: .; v_call: TRBV5-4; d_call: .; j_call: TRBJ2-1; cdr3_aa: CASSLGGGSYNEQFF; cdr3_nt: TGTGCCAGCAGCTTAGGCGGCGGGTCCTACAATGAGCAGTTCTTC
clone_size: .; v_call: TRBV27; d_call: TRBD2; j_call: TRBJ2-1; cdr3_aa: CASSLRLAGDLGEQFF; cdr3_nt: TGTGCCAGCAGTTTAAGACTAGCGGGAGATCTCGGTGAGCAGTTCTTC
clone_size: once; v_call: TRBV25-1; d_call: TRBD1; j_call: TRBJ2-1; cdr3_aa: CASSEGVWGTGNNEQFF; cdr3_nt: TGTGCCAGCAGTGAAGGAGTGTGGGGGACAGGGAACAATGAGCAGTTCTTC
clone_size: .; v_call: TRBV28; d_call: .; j_call: TRBJ2-7; cdr3_aa: CASSLSLGSGTYEQYF; cdr3_nt: TGTGCCAGCAGTTTATCCCTCGGTAGCGGTACCTACGAGCAGTACTTC
clone_size: .; v_call: TRBV10-3; d_call: TRBD1; j_call: TRBJ2-7; cdr3_aa: CAISERQGVSYEQYF; cdr3_nt: TGTGCCATCAGTGAACGACAGGGGGTCTCCTACGAGCAGTACTTC
clone_size: .; v_call: TRBV5-1; d_call: .; j_call: TRBJ2-5; cdr3_aa: CASSLEVLLGPETQYF; cdr3_nt: TGCGCCAGCAGCTTGGAGGTCCTTCTAGGCCCAGAGACCCAGTACTTC
clone_size: .; v_call: TRBV6-6; d_call: .; j_call: TRBJ2-5; cdr3_aa: CASSYPGLRGETQYF; cdr3_nt: TGTGCCAGCAGTTACCCCGGACTAAGGGGAGAGACCCAGTACTTC
clone_size: .; v_call: TRBV11-2; d_call: .; j_call: TRBJ2-5; cdr3_aa: CASSLEGVGTQYF; cdr3_nt: TGTGCCAGCAGCTTAGAAGGGGTCGGGACCCAGTACTTC
clone_size: .; v_call: TRBV25-1; d_call: TRBD1; j_call: TRBJ2-5; cdr3_aa: CASRQGALETQYF; cdr3_nt: TGTGCCAGCCGACAGGGGGCTCTAGAGACCCAGTACTTC
clone_size: once; v_call: TRBV2; d_call: .; j_call: TRBJ2-5; cdr3_aa: CASSEDGRGQETQYF; cdr3_nt: TGTGCCAGCAGTGAAGATGGACGGGGACAAGAGACCCAGTACTTC
clone_size: .; v_call: TRBV5-4; d_call: TRBD1; j_call: TRBJ1-3; cdr3_aa: CASSLDRGSSGNTIYF; cdr3_nt: TGTGCCAGCAGCTTGGACAGGGGGAGCTCTGGAAACACCATATATTTT
clone_size: .; v_call: TRBV15; d_call: TRBD2; j_call: TRBJ2-5; cdr3_aa: CATSTRLAGGFGETQYF; cdr3_nt: TGTGCCACCAGCACAAGACTAGCGGGGGGGTTTGGGGAGACCCAGTACTTC
clone_size: .; v_call: TRBV11-2; d_call: .; j_call: TRBJ2-1; cdr3_aa: CASSLTSRAEQFF; cdr3_nt: TGTGCCAGCAGCTTAACTTCCAGGGCTGAGCAGTTCTTC
clone_size: .; v_call: TRBV5-4; d_call: .; j_call: TRBJ1-1; cdr3_aa: CASRRNTGNEAFF; cdr3_nt: TGTGCCAGCAGACGAAATACAGGGAATGAAGCTTTCTTT
clone_size: .; v_call: TRBV6-1; d_call: .; j_call: TRBJ2-7; cdr3_aa: CASSLDGLLDEQYF; cdr3_nt: TGTGCCAGCAGCCTCGACGGTCTCCTAGACGAGCAGTACTTC
clone_size: .; v_call: TRBV6-1; d_call: TRBD2; j_call: TRBJ2-1; cdr3_aa: CASSAPSGGVYNEQFF; cdr3_nt: TGTGCCAGCAGTGCCCCTAGCGGGGGAGTGTACAATGAGCAGTTCTTC
clone_size: once; v_call: TRBV7-8; d_call: .; j_call: TRBJ1-2; cdr3_aa: CASRARGGSGYTF; cdr3_nt: TGTGCCAGCAGGGCCCGCGGGGGCAGCGGCTACACCTTC
clone_size: .; v_call: TRBV4-1; d_call: TRBD2; j_call: TRBJ2-1; cdr3_aa: CASRAGGDNEQFF; cdr3_nt: TGCGCCAGCAGGGCGGGGGGAGACAATGAGCAGTTCTTC
clone_size: .; v_call: TRBV6-8; d_call: TRBD2; j_call: TRBJ2-1; cdr3_aa: CASSSRLAGGKFNEQFF; cdr3_nt: TGTGCCAGCAGTTCTCGACTAGCGGGGGGGAAGTTCAATGAGCAGTTCTTC
clone_size: .; v_call: TRBV4-2; d_call: TRBD1; j_call: TRBJ1-5; cdr3_aa: CASSQTGTGALPQHF; cdr3_nt: TGTGCCAGCAGCCAAACCGGGACAGGGGCTTTACCCCAGCATTTT
clone_size: .; v_call: TRBV7-3; d_call: .; j_call: TRBJ2-3; cdr3_aa: CASSLGGRGTDTQYF; cdr3_nt: TGTGCCAGCAGCTTAGGGGGCAGGGGCACAGATACGCAGTATTTT
clone_size: .; v_call: TRBV13; d_call: .; j_call: TRBJ2-6; cdr3_aa: CASSLGGNSGANVLTF; cdr3_nt: TGTGCCAGCAGCTTAGGCGGGAACTCTGGGGCCAACGTCCTGACTTTC
clone_size: .; v_call: TRBV6-5; d_call: .; j_call: TRBJ1-2; cdr3_aa: CASRQRQADGYTF; cdr3_nt: TGTGCCAGCAGGCAACGACAGGCCGATGGCTACACCTTC
clone_size: .; v_call: TRBV19; d_call: .; j_call: TRBJ1-1; cdr3_aa: CASSPGFPMNTEAFF; cdr3_nt: TGTGCCAGTAGTCCGGGGTTCCCCATGAACACTGAAGCTTTCTTT
clone_size: .; v_call: TRBV5-1; d_call: .; j_call: TRBJ2-1; cdr3_aa: CASSLVGGPSYNEQFF; cdr3_nt: TGCGCCAGCAGCTTGGTTGGAGGGCCATCCTACAATGAGCAGTTCTTC
clone_size: .; v_call: TRBV25-1; d_call: TRBD1; j_call: TRBJ2-1; cdr3_aa: CASSEGQGHEQFF; cdr3_nt: TGTGCCAGCAGCGAGGGACAGGGCCATGAGCAGTTCTTC
clone_size: .; v_call: TRBV13; d_call: .; j_call: TRBJ2-4; cdr3_aa: CASSSPLGSSKNIQYF; cdr3_nt: TGTGCCAGCAGCTCCCCCCTGGGTAGCTCCAAAAACATTCAGTACTTC
clone_size: .; v_call: TRBV4-1; d_call: TRBD1; j_call: TRBJ1-4; cdr3_aa: CASSHPTGGNEKLFF; cdr3_nt: TGCGCCAGCAGCCACCCGACAGGGGGTAATGAAAAACTGTTTTTT
clone_size: .; v_call: TRBV5-1; d_call: TRBD2; j_call: TRBJ2-5; cdr3_aa: CASSLEQRGGRETQYF; cdr3_nt: TGCGCCAGCAGCTTGGAACAGCGGGGGGGACGAGAGACCCAGTACTTC